Below are 10 T cell receptor beta chains sequenced from a single sample in a study of blood T cell repertoires in COVID-19. Data came from immunoSEQ multiplex PCR; TCRdb stores just in-frame clones and leaves some out. The table lists about 150,000 clones, over 70% of them singletons. The sequenced sample consisted of peripheral blood. These receptor sequences come from a man aged 50-59 years with active COVID-19.

The chain is built from TRBV6-5 and TRBJ2-7; 12 bases map to TRBD2. With 5 bases clipped from V and 7 bases from J, the junction kept 6 bases outside the gene matches. CDR3 length: 14 residues. Germline assignment: CDR1 MNHEY and CDR2 SVGAGI. The CDR3 sequence: CASSKTSGGSEQYF. Written as DNA, the CDR3 is TGTGCCAGCAGTAAGACTAGCGGGGGTAGTGAGCAGTACTTC.

This clone was seen many times. The chain uses TRBV9 and TRBJ1-1; D uncertain. The CDR3 loop spans 15 amino acids. Germline assignment: CDR1 SGDLS and CDR2 YYNGEE. Deletions cut 4 bases from V and 2 bases from J, with 15 bases between. CDR3 residues: CASSPQERPNTEAFF. In DNA, the CDR3 is TGTGCCAGCAGCCCCCAGGAACGACCTAACACTGAAGCTTTCTTT. Full variable domain (missing parts from reference TRBV9 and TRBJ1-1): DSGVTQTPKHLITATGQRVTLRCSPRSGDLSVYWYQQSLDQGLQFLIQYYNGEERAKGNILERFSAQQFPDLHSELNLSSLELGDSALYFCASSPQERPNTEAFFGQGTRLTVV.

The J gene is TRBJ1-3, the V gene TRBV30; D might be TRBD1 (5 bases). The CDR3 runs to 13 residues. Trimming took off 1 base at V and 11 bases at J, with 15 bases between the two ends. Germline lookup yields CDR1 GTSNPN and CDR2 SVGIG (reference sequence). CDR3 sequence: CAWSEEGFSAIYF. DNA of the CDR3: TGTGCCTGGAGTGAGGAGGGGTTTAGCGCCATATATTTT. Drawing the rest from reference TRBV30 and TRBJ1-3, the complete variable domain is SQTIHQWPATLVQPVGSPLSLECTVEGTSNPNLYWYRQAAGRGLQLLFYSVGIGQISSEVPQNLSASRPQDRQFILSSKKLLLSDSGFYLCAWSEEGFSAIYFGEGSWLTVV.

V and J are TRBV5-6 and TRBJ2-2; 8 positions agree with TRBD2. From germline, CDR1 is SGHDT and CDR2 YYEEEE. The ends lost 4 bases at V and 3 bases at J; junction bases unmatched: 14. This CDR3 is built from 18 residues. The CDR3 region has the DNA TGTGCCAGCAGCCATACTAGCGGCGTTTACAGGGACACCGGGGAGCTGTTTTTT. Translation gives CASSHTSGVYRDTGELFF.

This chain uses TRBV5-1 with TRBJ2-6; D perhaps matches TRBD1 (6 bases). Per germline, CDR1 SGHRS and CDR2 YFSETQ. V was trimmed by 0 bases and J by 2 bases, leaving 9 bases between them. The CDR3 covers 16 residues. CDR3 DNA sequence: TGCGCCAGCAGCTTGGTTGGGGGCGCTGGGGCCAACGTCCTGACTTTC. Translating it yields CASSLVGGAGANVLTF. Full variable domain (missing parts from reference TRBV5-1 and TRBJ2-6): KAGVTQTPRYLIKTRGQQVTLSCSPISGHRSVSWYQQTPGQGLQFLFEYFSETQRNKGNFPGRFSGRQFSNSRSEMNVSTLELGDSALYLCASSLVGGAGANVLTFGAGSRLTVL.

The V gene is TRBV5-4, the J gene TRBJ1-1; 10 nucleotides align to TRBD1. The ends lost 4 bases at V and 0 bases at J; junction bases unmatched: 9. This CDR3 contains 17 residues. The V gene's germline CDR1 is SGHNT and CDR2 YYREEE (reference sequence). In DNA form, the CDR3 reads TGTGCCAGCAGCAACGGGACAGGGGCGGGGATGAACACTGAAGCTTTCTTT. Amino acid sequence: CASSNGTGAGMNTEAFF.

The chain joins TRBV7-8 to TRBJ2-7; 12 nucleotides match TRBD2. The trim removed 5 bases at V and 4 bases at J, leaving 6 bases unmatched. The CDR3 is 15 residues long. The germline CDR1 and CDR2 sequences are SGHVS and FQNEAQ. This CDR3 reads CASSPPGLAGYEQYF. For the CDR3, the DNA is TGTGCCAGCAGCCCTCCCGGACTAGCGGGGTACGAGCAGTACTTC.

The rearrangement links TRBV19 to TRBJ1-1; D might be TRBD1 (5 bases). In germline, CDR1 is LNHDA, CDR2 SQIVND (reference sequence). This CDR3 has 14 amino acids. Trimming removed 2 bases from V and 10 bases from J, with 17 bases in between. The CDR3 protein is CASSISAGPGGAFF. CDR3 nucleotides: TGTGCCAGTAGTATAAGCGCAGGGCCTGGTGGAGCTTTCTTT. Looking up the rest from reference TRBV19 and TRBJ1-1 gives the full variable domain: DGGITQSPKYLFRKEGQNVTLSCEQNLNHDAMYWYRQDPGQGLRLIYYSQIVNDFQKGDIAEGYSVSREKKESFPLTVTSAQKNPTAFYLCASSISAGPGGAFFGQGTRLTVV.

This clone is a singleton in its sample. The chain uses TRBV20-1 and TRBJ2-7, with D possibly matching TRBD2 (5 bases). V shed 5 bases and J shed 3 bases, with 8 bases lying between them. CDR1 and CDR2 (germline): DFQATT, SNEGSKA (reference sequence). The CDR3 runs 11 residues. CDR3 bases: TGCAGTGCTGGGGAGCTCTACGAGCAGTACTTC. Its translation: CSAGELYEQYF.

This chain uses TRBV6-2 or TRBV6-3 with TRBJ1-5, with 7 bases lining up with TRBD1. Germline V CDR1 and CDR2: MNHEY, SVGEGT. This CDR3 comprises 18 residues. V trimming: 6 bases; J trimming: 7 bases; junction bases outside the gene matches: 21. The CDR3 DNA is TGTGCCAGCAGCCTCCCGACAGGGCTATTCCGAGGGGTACAGCCCCAGCATTTT. This sequence encodes CASSLPTGLFRGVQPQHF.